This T cell receptor (beta chain) came from a study of blood T cells in healthy people across ages. Study-wide results and limits: A roughly linear age-dependent decrease characterized TCR beta diversity per million T cells.

This clonotype occurred a few times. Its antigen is unidentified. A second roughly 7 to 11 cycle PCR used barcoded and J-beta primers. A template-switch adaptor with 12 random nucleotides tagged each cDNA molecule. TCRdb ran MiXCR on the 5' RACE reads and lists one entry per CDR3 protein. The profile covers some 1.5 million distinct CDR3 sequences, with 35% to 45% appearing a single time and more than 4% taken by the ten largest. This CDR3 comprises 17 residues. The junction had 13 bases not matched to a gene; V was cut back by 1 base and J by 7 bases. CDR1 and CDR2 from the germline V gene are DFQATT and SNEGSKA (reference sequence).

J is TRBJ2-1 and V is TRBV20-1; 10 bases agree with TRBD2. The sequence derives from a young woman in good health. The specimen was blood. CDR3 coding DNA: TGCAGTGCTAGAGGATTGGGACTAGCGATCCAAGAGAATGAGCAGTTCTTC. Its protein is CSARGLGLAIQENEQFF.